This TCR beta chain appears in the sequencing data of a study of T cell clonality in common variable immunodeficiency. Study-wide results and limits: Reportedly, TCR beta sequences from common variable immunodeficiency showed fewer deletions and N-nucleotide insertions. Patient heterogeneity in the CVID cohort limited correlations between repertoire features and clinical complications. Fewer TCRbeta clones were shared among CVID subjects than controls.

Control and CVID samples contributed equal amounts of genomic DNA. Using immunoSEQ multiplex PCR, the repertoire was profiled, and TCRdb retains in-frame clones only, with some absent. The repertoire consists of under 25,000 clones, none detected only once. As regards this clone: Antigen unknown.

The specimen was peripheral blood mononuclear cells. The sequence came from a human donor with common variable immunodeficiency.

The CDR3 bases that were read are TGTGCCAGTAGTATAAACAAAATGAGGGATGAG. It specifies CASSINKMRDE. The complete CDR3 sequence is CASSINKMRDEQFF. The rearrangement links TRBV19 to TRBJ2-1, with D possibly TRBD2 on 5 matching bases. The read ends 3 residues shy of where the CDR3 ends; the end is completed using the germline J gene. V gave up 2 bases and J gave up 8 bases, with 13 bases separating them. The CDR3 is made up of 14 amino acids. Germline assignment: CDR1 LNHDA and CDR2 SQIVND (reference sequence).